Listed below are T cell receptor beta chains from one sample, sequenced in a study of a mutant IDH1 vaccine in newly diagnosed glioma. The assay was immunoSEQ multiplex PCR, and TCRdb's table has in-frame clones only and misses some. The data contain almost 95,000 clones, around nine tenths of them singletons. No antigen has been assigned to these receptors. The source was PBMCs, collected from a glioma patient whose treatment included an IDH1 peptide vaccine. The receptors originated from a woman in her forties or fifties with glioma. The conserved cysteine and the conserved F or W are not part of the CDR3 here.

>TRBV28|TRBJ1-1
ASSPRTGRLMNTEAF
>TRBV5-1|TRBJ2-1
ASSDRDSNNEQF
>TRBV10-3|TRBJ2-3
AISGAGLAQVDTQY
>TRBV2|TRBJ2-7
ASSGTGMTYEQY
>TRBV10-3|TRBJ1-2
AISGGGANYGYT
>TRBV5-1|TRBJ2-5
ASSPGVQETQY
>TRBV6-5|TRBJ1-1
ASSYPSRGKGTEAF
>TRBV7-8|TRBJ2-7
ASSQYRVAGGYEQY
>TRBV27|TRBJ2-3
ASSLSRGGRDYRDTQY
>TRBV25-1|TRBJ1-3
ASSDFQGSGNTIY
>TRBV5-1|TRBJ1-1
ASSPLLGNQGRSEAF
>TRBV5-1|TRBJ2-1
ASSIAGSSYNEQF
>TRBV9|TRBJ2-5
ASSVDVSSRNEETQY
>TRBV6-5|TRBJ2-1
ASRYSLGPAYEQF
>TRBV5-1|TRBJ2-7
ASSVKQAYEQY
>TRBV7-9|TRBJ2-3
ASSLEIGSTDTQY
>TRBV1|TRBJ2-7
TSRGARYEQY
>TRBV5-1|TRBJ2-3
ASSLATAIQGDTQY
>TRBV7-3|TRBJ1-1
ASSLRPLGENTEAF
>TRBV6-6|TRBJ2-5
ASSYGGAGETQY
>TRBV29-1|TRBJ2-7
SVEDGSSGYYEQY
>TRBV10-1|TRBJ2-1
ASSSGSVYNEQF
>TRBV6-5|TRBJ1-5
ASSYSDGEQPQH
>TRBV5-1|TRBJ2-1
ASMTGFGYNEQF
>TRBV7-9|TRBJ2-1
ASSPHPAQTSGRYNEQF
>TRBV7-9|TRBJ1-2
ASSAQGEIYGYT
>TRBV2|TRBJ2-7
ASSEDMLRGQY
>TRBV6-5|TRBJ1-2
ASSLQENYGYT
>TRBV27|TRBJ2-5
ASSFRGGGETQY
>TRBV15|TRBJ2-1
ATSSPGGYNEQF
>TRBV4-1|TRBJ1-3
ASSQDFADSSGNTIY
>TRBV5-1|TRBJ2-5
ASSWSPGGETQY
>TRBV7-9|TRBJ1-2
ASSLNFGQGPYGYT
>TRBV7-9|TRBJ1-2
ASSLPGGINYGYT
>TRBV20-1|TRBJ2-4
SRRGGNIQY
>TRBV28|TRBJ1-3
ASSWDRDPIRSGNTIY
>TRBV6-6|TRBJ2-7
ASSYGTALY
>TRBV4-1|TRBJ2-1
ASSQGKLAVLHHNEQF
>TRBV6-6|TRBJ1-6
ASTREGFGSH
>TRBV7-8|TRBJ1-1
ASSLAFREAF
>TRBV9|TRBJ1-1
ASSVRAGWGNTEAF
>TRBV30|TRBJ2-7
AWSSPVRGRRQY
>TRBV7-2|TRBJ2-5
ASSLGSGQGQETQY
>TRBV5-1|TRBJ2-1
ASRDRGYDNEQF
>TRBV19|TRBJ2-1
ASRGSGTSNEQF
>TRBV28|TRBJ2-5
ASRGYPATQY
>TRBV10-3|TRBJ1-5
AISAQVGSNQPQH
>TRBV28|TRBJ1-1
ASSFQGATEAF
>TRBV2|TRBJ2-2
ASRTGTANTGELF